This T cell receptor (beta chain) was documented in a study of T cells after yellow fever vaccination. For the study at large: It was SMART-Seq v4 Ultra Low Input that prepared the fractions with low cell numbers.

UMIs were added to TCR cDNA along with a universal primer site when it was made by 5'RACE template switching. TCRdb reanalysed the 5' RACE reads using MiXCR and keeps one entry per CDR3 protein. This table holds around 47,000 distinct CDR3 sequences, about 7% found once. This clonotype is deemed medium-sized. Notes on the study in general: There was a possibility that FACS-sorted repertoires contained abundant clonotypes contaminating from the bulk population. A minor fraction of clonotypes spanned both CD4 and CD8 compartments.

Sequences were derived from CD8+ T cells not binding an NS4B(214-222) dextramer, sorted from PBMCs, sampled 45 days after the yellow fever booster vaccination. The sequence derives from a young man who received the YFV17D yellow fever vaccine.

DNA for the CDR3: TGTGCCAGCAGTTTAGGGTCCAATGAGCAGTTCTTC. This gives the protein CASSLGSNEQFF. The chain joins TRBV12-3 or TRBV12-4 to TRBJ2-1; D is unresolved. This CDR3 contains 12 residues. V lost 1 base and J lost 6, with 4 bases in between.